The next 7 T cell receptor beta chains were all read from a single sample in a study of T cell responses to AZD1222 COVID-19 vaccine. Profiled with immunoSEQ multiplex PCR; TCRdb holds only in-frame clones, not every one. The data hold 170,000 or so clones, with over 75% observed a single time. The source material was peripheral blood, sampled on day 0 of AZD1222 vaccination. All receptors derive from an adult in good health.

The V and J genes are TRBV6-5 and TRBJ1-1; D call uncertain. Germline loops: CDR1 MNHEY, CDR2 SVGAGI. V lost 3 bases and J 0 bases, leaving 8 bases between the germline ends. The CDR3 runs 14 residues. CDR3 in DNA: TGTGCCAGCAGTTATGACGGATTGAACACTGAAGCTTTCTTT. Its translation: CASSYDGLNTEAFF.

The chain carries TRBV19 and TRBJ1-5; 9 nucleotides agree with TRBD1. Looked up from germline, CDR1 is LNHDA and CDR2 is SQIVND (reference sequence). The CDR3 covers 15 residues. Trimming took 5 bases from V and 6 from J; bases not matched to a gene: 8. As DNA, the CDR3 is TGTGCCAGTAGTTCTTACAGGGGGCTCGGTCAGCCCCAGCATTTT. It encodes CASSSYRGLGQPQHF. Filled out from reference TRBV19 and TRBJ1-5, the complete variable domain reads DGGITQSPKYLFRKEGQNVTLSCEQNLNHDAMYWYRQDPGQGLRLIYYSQIVNDFQKGDIAEGYSVSREKKESFPLTVTSAQKNPTAFYLCASSSYRGLGQPQHFGDGTRLSIL.

The chain carries TRBV4-3 and TRBJ1-1; a possible D gene is TRBD1 (5 bases). The CDR3 runs to 15 residues. Deletions cut 1 base from V and 7 bases from J, with 16 bases between. Germline CDR1 is LGHNA and CDR2 is YSLEER. DNA of the CDR3: TGCGCCAGCAGCCAAGCCGACACAGGTTACGTTGAAGCTTTCTTT. This gives the protein CASSQADTGYVEAFF.

The genes are TRBV5-1 and TRBJ2-1; the match to TRBD1 covers 9 bases. Germline assignment: CDR1 SGHRS and CDR2 YFSETQ. The CDR3 is made up of 16 amino acids. V lost 0 bases to trimming and J lost 6 bases; unmatched junction nucleotides: 7. The CDR3 DNA reads TGCGCCAGCAGCTTGGTCGCACAGGGGGCAGGCAATGAGCAGTTCTTC. Translation: CASSLVAQGAGNEQFF. Drawing the rest from reference TRBV5-1 and TRBJ2-1, the complete variable domain is KAGVTQTPRYLIKTRGQQVTLSCSPISGHRSVSWYQQTPGQGLQFLFEYFSETQRNKGNFPGRFSGRQFSNSRSEMNVSTLELGDSALYLCASSLVAQGAGNEQFFGPGTRLTVL.

V and J are TRBV5-4 and TRBJ2-5; 12 nucleotides match TRBD2. In germline, CDR1 is SGHNT, CDR2 YYREEE (reference sequence). The trim removed 3 bases at V and 2 bases at J, leaving 8 bases unmatched. This CDR3 region has 17 residues. CDR3 amino acids: CASSSQTGTSGQETQYF. For the CDR3, the DNA is TGTGCCAGCAGCTCCCAGACCGGGACTAGCGGGCAAGAGACCCAGTACTTC.

V is TRBV19 and J is TRBJ1-5, with 8 bases matching TRBD1. J lost 2 bases, V lost 5 bases, and 8 bases had no gene match. From germline, CDR1 is LNHDA and CDR2 SQIVND (reference sequence). There are 16 residues in the CDR3. CDR3 coding DNA: TGTGCCAGTAGTCCCGGGACAGGTTGGGGCAATCAGCCCCAGCATTTT. Its translation: CASSPGTGWGNQPQHF.

The gene calls are TRBV5-6 and TRBJ2-2, with D unclear. Germline CDR1 SGHDT, CDR2 YYEEEE. Trimming pared 3 bases from V and 0 bases from J, leaving 12 bases between. The CDR3 is 16 residues long. The CDR3 nucleotides read TGTGCCAGCAGCTCCCGGTGGACGTCGAACACCGGGGAGCTGTTTTTT. Amino acids: CASSSRWTSNTGELFF.